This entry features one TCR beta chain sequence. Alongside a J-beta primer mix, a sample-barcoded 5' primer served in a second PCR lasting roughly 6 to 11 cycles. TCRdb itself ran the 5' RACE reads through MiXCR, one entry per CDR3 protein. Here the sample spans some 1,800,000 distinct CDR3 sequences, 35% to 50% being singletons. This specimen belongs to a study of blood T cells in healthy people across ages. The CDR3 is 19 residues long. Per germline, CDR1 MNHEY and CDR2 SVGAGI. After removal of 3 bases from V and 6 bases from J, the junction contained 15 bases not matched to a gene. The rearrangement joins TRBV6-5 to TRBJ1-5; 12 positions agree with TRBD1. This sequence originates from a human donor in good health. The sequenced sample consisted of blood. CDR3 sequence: CASSYLGTGGVGGTQPQHF. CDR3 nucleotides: TGTGCCAGCAGTTATTTGGGGACAGGGGGCGTAGGGGGCACTCAGCCCCAGCATTTT.